What follows are 20 T cell receptor beta chains derived from one specimen sequenced in a study of shared clonotypes between healthy human individuals. Naive CD8 cells comprised CD45RO-negative, CCR7-positively selected cells, excluding terminally differentiated effector memory CD45RA+ cells. Method: immunoSEQ multiplex PCR; TCRdb's copy keeps in-frame clones and lacks some. The repertoire holds roughly 2 million clones, with just under 95% as singletons. The specimen was naive CD8+ T cells sorted from blood. Source of these receptors: a man younger than 35 in good health.

This rearrangement joins TRBV19 to TRBJ2-3; D might be TRBD1 or TRBD2, each matching 5 bases. Germline CDR1 reads LNHDA; CDR2 reads SQIVND (reference sequence). The CDR3 contains 15 residues. V was clipped by 4 bases and J by 6 bases, with 17 bases between them. CDR3 coding DNA: TGTGCCAGTAGTAACCGGACGGACTGGGGGGATACGCAGTATTTT. Its protein product is CASSNRTDWGDTQYF. Full variable domain (rest looked up from reference TRBV19 and TRBJ2-3): DGGITQSPKYLFRKEGQNVTLSCEQNLNHDAMYWYRQDPGQGLRLIYYSQIVNDFQKGDIAEGYSVSREKKESFPLTVTSAQKNPTAFYLCASSNRTDWGDTQYFGPGTRLTVL.

The CDR3 sequence: CATCRDRGQETQYF. The CDR3 DNA reads TGTGCCACTTGCCGGGACAGGGGGCAAGAGACCCAGTACTTC. The chain links TRBV5-4 to TRBJ2-5; 11 nucleotides agree with TRBD1. This CDR3 region has 14 residues. Losses at the gene ends were 9 bases for V and 2 bases for J; bases not matched to a gene: 6. Germline CDR1 is SGHNT and CDR2 is YYREEE (reference sequence).

This clone was recorded once. The gene calls are TRBV27 and TRBJ2-7; the D gene is possibly TRBD1 (5 bases). The CDR3 is made up of 15 amino acids. The germline V and J ends were trimmed by 4 bases and 0 bases, with 13 bases remaining between them. Per germline, CDR1 MNHEY and CDR2 SMNVEV (reference sequence). CDR3 DNA sequence: TGTGCCAGCAGTTGGGGCAGGCCGAGCTCCTACGAGCAGTACTTC. Encoded protein: CASSWGRPSSYEQYF.

This chain connects TRBV4-3 to TRBJ2-3; 7 positions match TRBD2. Germline V lookup: CDR1 LGHNA, CDR2 YSLEER. The CDR3 extends over 20 amino acids. Unmatched junction bases numbered 15, after V lost 0 bases and J lost 0 bases. This CDR3 reads CASSQDGLGGLAESTDTQYF. For the CDR3, the DNA is TGCGCCAGCAGCCAAGATGGTCTCGGTGGGCTAGCGGAAAGCACAGATACGCAGTATTTT.

The chain employs TRBV6-1 and TRBJ2-7, with D unclear. The CDR3 totals 12 residues. The V end was cut by 2 bases, the J end by 6 bases, with 8 bases between. Germline V gene sequence: CDR1 MNHNS, CDR2 SASEGT. The CDR3 DNA is TGTGCCAGCAGTGAACAGAACCCCGAGCAGTACTTC. It encodes CASSEQNPEQYF.

This chain joins TRBV2 and TRBJ2-7; possible D gene TRBD1, 6 bases. The ends were cut back, 3 bases at V and 6 bases at J, with 12 bases in the middle. The CDR3 contains 13 residues. From germline, CDR1 is SNHLY and CDR2 FYNNEI. DNA of the CDR3: TGTGCCAGCAGTGATCCGGGCAGGGGCGAGCAGTACTTC. Its protein product is CASSDPGRGEQYF.

The chain combines TRBV25-1 with TRBJ2-1, with a weak D call TRBD2 (5 bases). Trimming shortened V by 1 base and J by 8 bases, and 18 bases separated the two germline ends. This CDR3 has 16 residues. CDR1 and CDR2 (germline): MGHDK, SYGVNS. CDR3 loop: CASSESSPASVYEQFF. The CDR3 DNA reads as TGTGCCAGCAGTGAATCTAGCCCGGCTAGTGTCTATGAGCAGTTCTTC. Filled out from reference TRBV25-1 and TRBJ2-1, the complete variable domain reads EADIYQTPRYLVIGTGKKITLECSQTMGHDKMYWYQQDPGMELHLIHYSYGVNSTEKGDLSSESTVSRIRTEHFPLTLESARPSHTSQYLCASSESSPASVYEQFFGPGTRLTVL.

The chain employs TRBV5-1 and TRBJ1-1; 11 bases map to TRBD1. This CDR3 has 18 amino acids. Per the germline V gene, CDR1 is SGHRS and CDR2 is YFSETQ. The V gene end was trimmed by 4 bases and the J gene end by 0 bases; junction bases not matched to a gene: 11. The CDR3 DNA follows: TGCGCCAGCAGCAAAGACCCGGGACAGGGGGTGTTGAACACTGAAGCTTTCTTT. This encodes CASSKDPGQGVLNTEAFF.

The genes are TRBV6-1 and TRBJ2-2, with unresolved D. CDR1 MNHNS and CDR2 SASEGT come from the germline V gene. The germline V and J ends were trimmed by 0 bases and 8 bases, with 7 bases remaining between them. The CDR3 sequence is 13 residues long. As DNA, the CDR3 is TGTGCCAGCAGTGAAGCCCTTGTTGGGGAGCTGTTTTTT. Its protein is CASSEALVGELFF.

The chain is built from TRBV4-3 and TRBJ2-7, with D maybe TRBD1 (6 bases). Germline CDR1 is LGHNA and CDR2 is YSLEER. The CDR3 is 15 residues long. Trimming removed 0 bases from V and 2 bases from J, with 11 bases in between. The CDR3 DNA is TGCGCCAGCAGCCAAGATTGGGCAGGGGCCTACGAGCAGTACTTC. This sequence encodes CASSQDWAGAYEQYF.

This clone was observed a single time. The DNA for the CDR3 is TGTGCCAGCAGCGTAGAAGCGGCGAACACCGGGGAGCTGTTTTTT. Residues: CASSVEAANTGELFF. This chain links TRBV9 with TRBJ2-2, with TRBD2 as a possible D gene (5 bases). The CDR3 length is 15 residues. The germline V gene has CDR1 SGDLS and CDR2 YYNGEE. V shed 0 bases and J shed 0 bases, with 6 bases lying between them.

The rearrangement uses TRBV7-8 and TRBJ2-7; D is undetermined. Trimming cost V 3 bases and J 3 bases, with 9 bases left between them. The CDR3 is 13 residues long. Per the germline V gene, CDR1 is SGHVS and CDR2 is FQNEAQ. CDR3 amino acids: CASSLGLYYEQYF. The CDR3 DNA reads as TGTGCCAGCAGCTTGGGTCTATACTACGAGCAGTACTTC.

As concerns this clone: This sample includes further DNA sequences coding for the same CDR3. The genes are TRBV2 and TRBJ2-5; TRBD2 agrees at 12 bases. The CDR3 length is 15 residues. CDR1 and CDR2 (germline): SNHLY, FYNNEI. J lost 5 bases, V lost 4 bases, and 5 bases had no gene match. DNA for the CDR3: TGTGCCAGCAGTGGGCTAGCGGGGGGGCTGGAGACCCAGTACTTC. Translated, it gives CASSGLAGGLETQYF.

The chain combines TRBV30 with TRBJ2-1; TRBD1 might be the D (6 bases). CDR3 length equals 14 residues. Germline CDR1 is GTSNPN and CDR2 is SVGIG (reference sequence). Trimming stripped 0 bases from V and 2 bases from J, with 8 bases between. The CDR3 loop reads CAWSVAGAYNEQFF. In DNA form, the CDR3 reads TGTGCCTGGAGTGTCGCAGGGGCCTACAATGAGCAGTTCTTC.

This clone was seen a single time. Additional DNA sequences in this sample encode the identical CDR3. This chain links TRBV7-9 with TRBJ1-1; D is unresolved. This CDR3 region has 13 residues. Germline CDR1 is SEHNR and CDR2 is FQNEAQ (reference sequence). The germline V and J ends were trimmed by 4 bases and 0 bases, with 6 bases remaining between them. The CDR3 nucleotides read TGTGCCAGCAGCTCGCCGATGAACACTGAAGCTTTCTTT. This gives the protein CASSSPMNTEAFF.

The chain carries TRBV6-5 and TRBJ1-1; D is unclear. Germline V CDR1 and CDR2: MNHEY, SVGAGI. The CDR3 has 14 residues. V lost 2 bases and J lost 6, with 13 bases in between. CDR3 DNA sequence: TGTGCCAGCAGTTACAATGGGGTCGGGTCTGAAGCTTTCTTT. It encodes CASSYNGVGSEAFF.

Comment on this clone: Other DNA variants within this sample encode the same CDR3. The CDR3 DNA reads TGTGCCAGCAGTCCCAGGGGGCTGGGCAATCAGCCCCAGCATTTT. This sequence encodes CASSPRGLGNQPQHF. This rearrangement joins TRBV28 to TRBJ1-5; 8 bases agree with TRBD1. The ends lost 5 bases at V and 2 bases at J; junction bases unmatched: 5. This CDR3 has 15 residues. Germline assignment: CDR1 MDHEN and CDR2 SYDVKM.

The gene calls are TRBV25-1 and TRBJ2-7; no definite D call. Trimming left V 4 bases short and J 3 bases short, with 4 bases between. The CDR3 has 11 residues. CDR1 and CDR2 (germline): MGHDK, SYGVNS. The CDR3: CASSADYEQYF. The DNA of the CDR3 is TGTGCCAGCAGTGCAGACTACGAGCAGTACTTC.

This chain links TRBV7-6 with TRBJ2-7; 10 nucleotides agree with TRBD2. The CDR3 is 16 residues long. The trim removed 1 base at V and 5 bases at J, leaving 8 bases unmatched. The germline V gene encodes CDR1 SGHVS and CDR2 FNYEAQ. The chain's CDR3 is CASSLEASGGLNEQYF. CDR3 DNA sequence: TGTGCCAGCAGCTTAGAGGCTAGCGGGGGATTGAACGAGCAGTACTTC.

This clone appeared a few times. Written as DNA, the CDR3 is TGTGCCAGCAGTTCTACCTTGACTCAGCCCCAGCATTTT. It translates to CASSSTLTQPQHF. V gene TRBV28 combines with J gene TRBJ1-5; no clear D. This CDR3 region has 13 residues. The ends were cut back, 4 bases at V and 6 bases at J, with 10 bases in the middle. CDR1 is MDHEN, CDR2 SYDVKM, per germline.